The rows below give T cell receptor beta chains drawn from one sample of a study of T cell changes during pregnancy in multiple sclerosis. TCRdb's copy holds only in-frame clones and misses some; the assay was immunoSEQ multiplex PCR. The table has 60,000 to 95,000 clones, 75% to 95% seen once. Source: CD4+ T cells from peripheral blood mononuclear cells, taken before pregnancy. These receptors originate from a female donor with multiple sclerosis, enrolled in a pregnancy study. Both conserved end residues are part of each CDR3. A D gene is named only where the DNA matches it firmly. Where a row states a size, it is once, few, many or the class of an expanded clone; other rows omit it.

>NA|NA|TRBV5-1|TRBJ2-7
CASSLTTVSSEQYF
TGCGCCAGCAGCTTGACGACAGTGAGTAGCGAGCAGTACTTC
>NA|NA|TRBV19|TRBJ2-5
CASSMTTETQYF
TGTGCCAGTAGTATGACTACAGAGACCCAGTACTTC
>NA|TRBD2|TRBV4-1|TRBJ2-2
CASSFGTSPNTGELFF
TGCGCCAGCAGTTTCGGGACTAGCCCGAACACCGGGGAGCTGTTTTTT
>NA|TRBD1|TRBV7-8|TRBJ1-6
CASSLGWGQGVSLHF
TGTGCCAGCAGCTTAGGGTGGGGACAGGGGGTTTCCCTCCACTTT
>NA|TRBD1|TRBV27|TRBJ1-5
CASSLEQGYQPQHF
TGTGCCAGCAGTTTAGAACAGGGGTACCAGCCCCAGCATTTT
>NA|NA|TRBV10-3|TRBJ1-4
CAISEMGPTGGKLFF
TGTGCCATCAGTGAGATGGGCCCTACGGGAGGAAAACTGTTTTTT
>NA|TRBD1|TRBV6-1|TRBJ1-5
CASSERQGSQPQHF
TGTGCCAGCAGTGAGAGACAGGGAAGTCAGCCCCAGCATTTT
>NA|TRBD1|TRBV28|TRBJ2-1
CASSQRNRGGLGISWQFF
TGTGCCAGCAGCCAGAGAAATCGAGGGGGCTTGGGCATTTCATGGCAGTTCTTC
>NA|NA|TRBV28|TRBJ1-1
CASGGAGGREAFF
TGTGCCAGCGGTGGGGCGGGGGGACGGGAAGCTTTCTTT
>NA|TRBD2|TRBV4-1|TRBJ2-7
CASSRGGAGNYEQYF
TGCGCCAGCAGCCGGGGGGGAGCGGGAAACTACGAGCAGTACTTC
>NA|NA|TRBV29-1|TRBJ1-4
CSVSLIGGTNEKLFF
TGCAGCGTTTCCCTCATTGGCGGAACTAATGAAAAACTGTTTTTT
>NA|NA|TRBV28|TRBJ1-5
CASSFIGRWNQPQHF
TGTGCCAGCAGTTTTATCGGGAGGTGGAATCAGCCCCAGCATTTT
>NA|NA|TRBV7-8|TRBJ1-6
CASSLNDRSAALHF
TGTGCCAGCAGCTTAAATGACCGTAGCGCGGCCCTCCACTTT
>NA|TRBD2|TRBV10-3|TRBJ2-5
CAIRGTSLETQYF
TGTGCCATCAGGGGGACTAGTCTCGAGACCCAGTACTTC
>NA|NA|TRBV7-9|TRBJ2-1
CASSSVVKPYNEQFF
TGTGCCAGCAGCTCGGTGGTTAAACCCTACAATGAGCAGTTCTTC
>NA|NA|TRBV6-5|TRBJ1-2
CASSSPGGAIGGYTF
TGTGCCAGCAGTTCCCCGGGGGGGGCGATCGGTGGCTACACCTTC
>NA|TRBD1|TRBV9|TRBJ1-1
CASSAGGAGTEAFF
TGTGCCAGCAGCGCAGGGGGCGCGGGCACTGAAGCTTTCTTT
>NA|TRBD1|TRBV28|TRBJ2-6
CASNTDRLVSGANVLTF
TGTGCCAGCAATACGGACAGGCTAGTCTCTGGGGCCAACGTCCTGACTTTC
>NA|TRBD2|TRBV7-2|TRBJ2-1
CASSLMASGGGKHNEQFF
TGTGCCAGCAGCTTAATGGCTAGCGGGGGGGGGAAACACAATGAGCAGTTCTTC
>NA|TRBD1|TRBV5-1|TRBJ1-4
CASSPSTGAGFLNEKLFF
TGCGCCAGCAGCCCTAGCACAGGGGCCGGTTTTCTTAATGAAAAACTGTTTTTT
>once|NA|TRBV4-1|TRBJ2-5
CASSQGTRGGETQYF
TGCGCCAGCAGCCAAGGTACCAGGGGTGGCGAGACCCAGTACTTC
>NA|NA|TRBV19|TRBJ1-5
CASSMKLGPQPQHF
TGTGCCAGTAGTATGAAGCTGGGGCCGCAGCCCCAGCATTTT
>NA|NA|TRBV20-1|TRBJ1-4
CSARVGGKLFF
TGCAGTGCCCGGGTCGGGGGAAAACTGTTTTTT
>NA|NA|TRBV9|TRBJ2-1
CASSVEGSPNSYNEQFF
TGTGCCAGCAGCGTAGAAGGTAGCCCCAACTCCTACAATGAGCAGTTCTTC
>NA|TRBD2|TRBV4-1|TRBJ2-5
CASSQVLAERETQYF
TGCGCCAGCAGCCAAGTACTAGCGGAGAGGGAGACCCAGTACTTC
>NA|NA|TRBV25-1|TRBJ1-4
CASSVVATTNEKLFF
TGTGCCAGCAGTGTAGTTGCGACAACTAATGAAAAACTGTTTTTT
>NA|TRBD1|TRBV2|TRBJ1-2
CASRGQGRGYTF
TGTGCCAGCAGAGGACAGGGACGTGGCTACACCTTC
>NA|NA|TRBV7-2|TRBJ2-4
CASSLPVLAKNIQYF
TGTGCCAGCAGCTTACCCGTCCTAGCCAAAAACATTCAGTACTTC
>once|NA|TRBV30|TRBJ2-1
CAWSARSIQGEQFF
TGTGCCTGGAGTGCCCGTTCAATTCAGGGTGAGCAGTTCTTC
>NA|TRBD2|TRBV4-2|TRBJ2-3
CASSSGSRNTDTQYF
TGTGCCAGCAGCAGCGGGAGTAGAAACACAGATACGCAGTATTTT
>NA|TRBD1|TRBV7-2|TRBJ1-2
CASSPSGGQGAYGYTF
TGTGCCAGCAGCCCTTCGGGAGGACAGGGGGCATATGGCTACACCTTC
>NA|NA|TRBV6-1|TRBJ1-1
CASSELVPGPRGTEAFF
TGTGCCAGCAGTGAACTCGTCCCCGGACCTCGGGGCACTGAAGCTTTCTTT
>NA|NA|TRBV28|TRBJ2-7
CASESGLSYEQYF
TGTGCCAGCGAATCGGGACTTTCCTACGAGCAGTACTTC
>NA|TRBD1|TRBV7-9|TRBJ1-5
CASSPGQGGSNQPQHF
TGTGCCAGCAGCCCCGGACAGGGGGGTAGCAATCAGCCCCAGCATTTT
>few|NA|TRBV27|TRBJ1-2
CASSVQKMVLPNYGYTF
TGTGCCAGCAGTGTTCAGAAGATGGTTCTCCCTAACTATGGCTACACCTTC
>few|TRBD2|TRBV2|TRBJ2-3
CASSVIRGGTDTQYF
TGTGCCAGCAGTGTAATACGGGGGGGGACAGATACGCAGTATTTT
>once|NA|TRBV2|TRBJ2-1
CASAGFSYNEQFF
TGTGCCAGCGCGGGATTCTCCTACAATGAGCAGTTCTTC